A single sample gave rise to the 18 T cell receptor beta chains below, sequenced in a study of cytomegalovirus exposure and HLA in healthy donors. Researchers ran the PCR with 60 Vbeta and 13 Jbeta primers. Some clones are missing from TCRdb's copy, which holds only in-frame ones; the method was immunoSEQ multiplex PCR. The data include about 140,000 clones; the top ten clones carry 0.75% to 1%. Sequencing was performed on PBMCs. These receptors were collected from a male donor in good health and CMV-seronegative.

CDR3 sequence (DNA): TGTGCCAGCAGCCAGTTCTTAGGAAACACCATATATTTT. It is translated as CASSQFLGNTIYF. The chain combines TRBV14 with TRBJ1-3; D gene ambiguous. The CDR3 totals 13 residues. From germline, CDR1 is SGHDN and CDR2 FVKESK. Deletions cut 3 bases from V and 4 bases from J, with 7 bases between.

V gene TRBV6-5 combines with J gene TRBJ2-7, with TRBD1 matching over 8 bases. The V segment lost 8 bases and the J segment 6 bases; nucleotides outside the gene matches: 12. This CDR3 contains 14 residues. Germline V gives CDR1 MNHEY, CDR2 SVGAGI. DNA of the CDR3: TGTGCCAGCTACAGAGACGGGACAGGCGGCGAGCAGTACTTC. As protein: CASYRDGTGGEQYF.

The rearrangement links TRBV19 to TRBJ1-2, with 8 nucleotides matching TRBD1. With 1 base clipped from V and 7 bases from J, the junction kept 11 bases outside the gene matches. CDR1 LNHDA and CDR2 SQIVND come from the germline V gene (reference sequence). The CDR3 extends over 16 amino acids. In DNA form, the CDR3 reads TGTGCCAGTAGTATAGTACCGGGACAGGTCGCGCGTGGCTACACCTTC. It yields the protein CASSIVPGQVARGYTF. Complete variable domain (other parts from reference TRBV19 and TRBJ1-2): DGGITQSPKYLFRKEGQNVTLSCEQNLNHDAMYWYRQDPGQGLRLIYYSQIVNDFQKGDIAEGYSVSREKKESFPLTVTSAQKNPTAFYLCASSIVPGQVARGYTFGSGTRLTVV.

The chain has TRBV13 and TRBJ2-7; D remains unclear. V shed 4 bases and J shed 7 bases, with 20 bases lying between them. The CDR3 is made up of 15 amino acids. Germline-derived CDR1 and CDR2 are PRHDT and FYEKMQ (reference sequence). The CDR3 DNA follows: TGTGCCAGCAGCTCCGGCGGCTATACCTTGAGGGAGCAGTACTTC. It translates to CASSSGGYTLREQYF.

The rearrangement joins TRBV30 to TRBJ2-1; 9 positions agree with TRBD2. The length of the CDR3 is 13 residues. Germline values: CDR1 GTSNPN, CDR2 SVGIG (reference sequence). Trimming removed 3 bases from V and 10 bases from J; junction bases left unmatched: 7. The CDR3 reads CAWRRLAGREQFF. The CDR3 region has the DNA TGTGCCTGGAGACGGCTAGCGGGAAGGGAGCAGTTCTTC.

The chain couples TRBV19 to TRBJ2-7, with 10 bases lining up with TRBD1. This CDR3 has 14 residues. V lost 5 bases, J lost 2 bases, and 3 bases stayed unmatched. Germline V CDR1 and CDR2: LNHDA, SQIVND (reference sequence). This chain's CDR3 is CASSEGTGAYEQYF. CDR3 DNA sequence: TGTGCCAGTAGTGAAGGGACAGGGGCCTACGAGCAGTACTTC.

The chain uses TRBV30 and TRBJ1-1; D is unresolved. The CDR3 is 13 residues long. Germline-derived CDR1 and CDR2 are GTSNPN and SVGIG (reference sequence). Trimming left V 0 bases short and J 3 bases short, with 8 bases between. CDR3 region: CAWSVRGDTEAFF. CDR3 nucleotides: TGTGCCTGGAGTGTACGTGGAGACACTGAAGCTTTCTTT.

The chain couples TRBV29-1 to TRBJ1-1; D gene unclear. V was shortened by 4 bases and J by 4 bases, with 7 bases between the two germline ends. The length of the CDR3 is 11 residues. Germline lookup yields CDR1 SQVTM and CDR2 ANQGSEA. CDR3 sequence (DNA): TGCAGCGTTGTTCGCGCCACTGAAGCTTTCTTT. Translated, it gives CSVVRATEAFF.

The chain has TRBV7-8 and TRBJ1-1; possible D gene TRBD1, 6 bases. This CDR3 spans 14 amino acids. Germline V gene lookup returns CDR1 SGHVS and CDR2 FQNEAQ. The ends were cut back, 5 bases at V and 4 bases at J, with 14 bases in the middle. The chain's CDR3 is CASSPGQSRTEAFF. The CDR3 DNA sequence: TGTGCCAGCAGCCCAGGACAGAGCCGCACTGAAGCTTTCTTT.

The CDR3 reads CASSQEGTGPPYGYTF. The CDR3 DNA sequence: TGTGCCAGCAGCCAAGAAGGGACAGGCCCACCGTATGGCTACACCTTC. The chain joins TRBV14 to TRBJ1-2, with 8 nucleotides matching TRBD1. V lost 0 bases to trimming and J lost 5 bases; unmatched junction nucleotides: 8. Germline V gene lookup returns CDR1 SGHDN and CDR2 FVKESK. The CDR3 spans 16 residues.

The chain joins TRBV7-2 to TRBJ2-7; D uncertain. This CDR3 region has 15 residues. The germline V gene has CDR1 SGHTA and CDR2 FQGNSA. V gave up 1 base and J gave up 2 bases, with 12 bases separating them. CDR3 protein: CASSLGVTSAYEQYF. The CDR3 DNA is TGTGCCAGCAGCTTAGGGGTCACCAGCGCCTACGAGCAGTACTTC.

The chain links TRBV27 to TRBJ2-7, with 7 nucleotides matching TRBD2. CDR1 and CDR2 from the germline V gene are MNHEY and SMNVEV (reference sequence). The CDR3 runs to 15 residues. With V trimmed by 3 bases and J by 7 bases, 12 bases remained unmatched. Here the CDR3 DNA reads TGTGCCAGCAGTTTTCTGCGGGAGAACCATGGGGAGCAGTACTTC. This codes for CASSFLRENHGEQYF.

The rearrangement joins TRBV5-6 to TRBJ1-2, with 7 bases fitting TRBD1. V lost 0 bases and J lost 4; bases outside the gene matches: 3. The CDR3 has 14 residues. The germline V gene encodes CDR1 SGHDT and CDR2 YYEEEE. In DNA form, the CDR3 reads TGTGCCAGCAGCTTGGAGGGGGCGGCCTATGGCTACACCTTC. Its protein is CASSLEGAAYGYTF.

The chain employs TRBV7-2 and TRBJ2-3, with TRBD2 matching 13 bases. CDR3 length equals 16 residues. Germline V gene lookup returns CDR1 SGHTA and CDR2 FQGNSA. J was trimmed by 1 base and V by 3 bases; bases with no gene match: 1. CDR3 protein: CASSFGLAGGTDTQYF. The CDR3 DNA follows: TGTGCCAGCAGCTTTGGACTAGCGGGGGGCACAGATACGCAGTATTTT.

This chain uses TRBV7-8 with TRBJ1-5; D gene uncertain. The germline V gene encodes CDR1 SGHVS and CDR2 FQNEAQ. Trimming left V 5 bases short and J 6 bases short, with 11 bases between. The CDR3 consists of 13 residues. The CDR3 DNA reads TGTGCCAGCAGCCCATCCCCCGGTCAGCCCCAGCATTTT. Its protein is CASSPSPGQPQHF.

The chain carries TRBV27 and TRBJ2-7; possibly TRBD2 for D (6 bases). V shed 5 bases and J shed 7 bases, with 18 bases lying between them. This CDR3 region has 14 residues. CDR1 and CDR2 (germline): MNHEY, SMNVEV (reference sequence). In DNA form, the CDR3 reads TGTGCCAGCAGTATTCGGGACTCCATGGGGGAGCAGTACTTC. As protein: CASSIRDSMGEQYF.

The chain uses TRBV2 and TRBJ1-1, with a weak D call TRBD1 (5 bases). CDR1 SNHLY and CDR2 FYNNEI come from the germline V gene. The CDR3 has 15 amino acids. Trimming stripped 10 bases from V and 5 bases from J, with 23 bases between. The CDR3 sequence is CAIIPELLGGTEAFF. DNA for the CDR3: TGTGCCATCATCCCAGAGCTACTCGGGGGAACTGAAGCTTTCTTT.

The V and J genes are TRBV5-6 and TRBJ1-2, with 8 positions matching TRBD1. CDR1 is SGHDT and CDR2 is YYEEEE in the germline V gene. The length of the CDR3 is 15 residues. The V gene end was trimmed by 3 bases and the J gene end by 5 bases; junction bases not matched to a gene: 9. The CDR3 DNA reads as TGTGCCAGCAGCTCCTATGGACAGGGTGGTTATGGCTACACCTTC. This translates into CASSSYGQGGYGYTF. The full variable domain, in which reference TRBV5-6 and TRBJ1-2 provide the parts outside the CDR3, is DAGVTQSPTHLIKTRGQQVTLRCSPKSGHDTVSWYQQALGQGPQFIFQYYEEEERQRGNFPDRFSGHQFPNYSSELNVNALLLGDSALYLCASSSYGQGGYGYTFGSGTRLTVV.